This TCR beta chain is drawn from a study of graft-versus-host responses after intestinal transplantation. Study-level findings and limits: GvH clone levels peaked in circulation, and this peak was associated with early post-transplant HvG declines.

Repertoires were generated with immunoSEQ multiplex PCR, while TCRdb's copy carries only in-frame clones and drops some. The data contain around 20,000 clones, approximately 46% of them singletons. Germline V gene sequence: CDR1 MNHNS, CDR2 SASEGT. The CDR3 is 14 amino acids. Trimming removed 6 bases from V and 0 bases from J; junction bases left unmatched: 2. Material: alloreactive CD4+ T cells from a mixed lymphocyte reaction culture, obtained before intestinal transplant. The subset: CFSE-low proliferating T cells sorted from roughly 6-day pre-transplant mixed lymphocyte reaction (GvH or HvG direction). This chain links TRBV6-1 with TRBJ1-1, with 9 bases matching TRBD1. The receptor's source is a human patient who received an intestinal transplant. As DNA, the CDR3 is TGTGCCAGCAGGGGACAGGGTATGAACACTGAAGCTTTCTTT. The encoded protein is CASRGQGMNTEAFF.